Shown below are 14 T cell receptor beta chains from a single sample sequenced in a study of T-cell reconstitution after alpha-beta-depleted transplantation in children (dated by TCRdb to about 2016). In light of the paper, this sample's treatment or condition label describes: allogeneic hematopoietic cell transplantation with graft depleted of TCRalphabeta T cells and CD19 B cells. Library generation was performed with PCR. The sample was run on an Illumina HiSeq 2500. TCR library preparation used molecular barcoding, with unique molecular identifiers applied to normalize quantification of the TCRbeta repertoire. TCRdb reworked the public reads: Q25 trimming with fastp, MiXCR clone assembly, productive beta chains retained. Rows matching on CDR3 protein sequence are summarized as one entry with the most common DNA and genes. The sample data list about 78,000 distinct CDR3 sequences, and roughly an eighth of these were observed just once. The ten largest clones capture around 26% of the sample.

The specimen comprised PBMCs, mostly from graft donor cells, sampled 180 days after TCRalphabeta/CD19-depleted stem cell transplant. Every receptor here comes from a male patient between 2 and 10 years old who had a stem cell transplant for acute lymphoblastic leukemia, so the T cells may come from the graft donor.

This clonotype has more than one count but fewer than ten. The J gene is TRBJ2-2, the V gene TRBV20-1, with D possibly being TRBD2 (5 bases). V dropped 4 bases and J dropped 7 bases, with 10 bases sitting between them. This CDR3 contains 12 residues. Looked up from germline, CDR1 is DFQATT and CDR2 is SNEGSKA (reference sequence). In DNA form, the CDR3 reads TGCAGTGCTAACGGGGATCTCGGGGAGCTGTTTTTT. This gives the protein CSANGDLGELFF.

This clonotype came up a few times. Written as DNA, the CDR3 is TGTGCCAGCAGCTTGGCGGGGGGCTATGGCTACACCTTC. Its protein is CASSLAGGYGYTF. The gene calls are TRBV5-6 and TRBJ1-2; tentative D call: TRBD1 (5 bases). V lost 0 bases, J lost 4 bases, and 7 bases lay in between. CDR1 and CDR2 from the germline V gene are SGHDT and YYEEEE. The CDR3 consists of 13 residues.

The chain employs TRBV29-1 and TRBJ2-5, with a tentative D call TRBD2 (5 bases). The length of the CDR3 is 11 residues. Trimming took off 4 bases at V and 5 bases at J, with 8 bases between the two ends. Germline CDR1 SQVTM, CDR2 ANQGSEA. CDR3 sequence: CSVGGRETQYF. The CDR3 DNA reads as TGCAGCGTTGGAGGGCGGGAGACCCAGTACTTC. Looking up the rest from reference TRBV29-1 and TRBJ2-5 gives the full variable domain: SAVISQKPSRDICQRGTSLTIQCQVDSQVTMMFWYRQQPGQSLTLIATANQGSEATYESGFVIDKFPISRPNLTFSTLTVSNMSPEDSSIYLCSVGGRETQYFGPGTRLLVL.

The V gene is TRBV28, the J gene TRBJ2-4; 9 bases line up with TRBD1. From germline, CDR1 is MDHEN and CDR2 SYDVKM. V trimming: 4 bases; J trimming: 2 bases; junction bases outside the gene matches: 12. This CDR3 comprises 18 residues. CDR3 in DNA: TGTGCCAGCAGTTCGTGGACAGGGGCCGTCGGTACCAAAAACATTCAGTACTTC. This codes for CASSSWTGAVGTKNIQYF.

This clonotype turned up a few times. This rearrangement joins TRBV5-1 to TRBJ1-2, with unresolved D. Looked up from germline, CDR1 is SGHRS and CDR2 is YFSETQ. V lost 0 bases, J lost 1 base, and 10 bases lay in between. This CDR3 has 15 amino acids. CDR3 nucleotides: TGCGCCAGCAGCTTGGACAGCGTCCTTAACTATGGCTACACCTTC. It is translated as CASSLDSVLNYGYTF.

CDR3 region: CASSQRQRSNYGYTF. Here the CDR3 DNA reads TGTGCCAGCAGCCAACGACAGAGGTCTAACTATGGCTACACCTTC. V is TRBV3-1 and J is TRBJ1-2; D possibly corresponds to TRBD1 (5 bases). From germline, CDR1 is LGHDT and CDR2 YNNKEL (reference sequence). With 2 bases removed from V and 0 bases from J, the gap between germline ends came to 10 bases. The CDR3 runs to 15 residues. The entire variable domain, with the rest obtained from reference TRBV3-1 and TRBJ1-2, is as follows: DTAVSQTPKYLVTQMGNDKSIKCEQNLGHDTMYWYKQDSKKFLKIMFSYNNKELIINETVPNRFSPKSPDKAHLNLHINSLELGDSAVYFCASSQRQRSNYGYTFGSGTRLTVV.

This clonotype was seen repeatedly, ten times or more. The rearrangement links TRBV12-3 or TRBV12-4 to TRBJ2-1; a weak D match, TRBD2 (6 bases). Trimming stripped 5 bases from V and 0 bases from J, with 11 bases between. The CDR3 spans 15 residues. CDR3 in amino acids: CASSPTGVSYNEQFF. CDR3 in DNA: TGTGCCAGCAGTCCGACGGGGGTCTCCTACAATGAGCAGTTCTTC.

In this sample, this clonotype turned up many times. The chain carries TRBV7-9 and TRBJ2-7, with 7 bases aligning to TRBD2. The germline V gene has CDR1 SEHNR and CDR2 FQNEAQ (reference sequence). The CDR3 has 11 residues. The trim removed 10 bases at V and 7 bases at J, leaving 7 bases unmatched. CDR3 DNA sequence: TGTGCCACCGAGCGGGATGGTGAGCAGTACTTC. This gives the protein CATERDGEQYF.

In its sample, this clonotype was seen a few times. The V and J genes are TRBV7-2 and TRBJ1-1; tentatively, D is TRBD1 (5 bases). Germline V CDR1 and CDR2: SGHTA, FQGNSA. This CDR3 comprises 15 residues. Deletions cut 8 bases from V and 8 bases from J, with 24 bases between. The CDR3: CASSKRRAGTIEAFF. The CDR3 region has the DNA TGTGCCAGCTCTAAACGTAGGGCTGGGACGATAGAAGCTTTCTTT.

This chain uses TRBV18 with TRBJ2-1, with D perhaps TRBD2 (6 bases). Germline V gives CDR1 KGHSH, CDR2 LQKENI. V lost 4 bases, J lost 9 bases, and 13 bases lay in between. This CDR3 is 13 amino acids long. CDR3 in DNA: TGTGCCAGCTCACAAAACCGGGAGAGTGAGCAGTTCTTC. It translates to CASSQNRESEQFF.

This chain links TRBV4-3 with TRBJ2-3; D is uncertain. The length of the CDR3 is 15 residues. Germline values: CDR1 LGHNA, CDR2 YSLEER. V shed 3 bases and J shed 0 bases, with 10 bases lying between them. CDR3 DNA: TGCGCCAGCAGCCATTCACCCGTTAGCACAGATACGCAGTATTTT. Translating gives CASSHSPVSTDTQYF.

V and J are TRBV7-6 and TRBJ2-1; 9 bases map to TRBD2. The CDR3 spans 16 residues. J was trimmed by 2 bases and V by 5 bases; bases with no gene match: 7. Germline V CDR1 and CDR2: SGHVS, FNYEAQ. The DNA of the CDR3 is TGTGCCAGCAGCATCCGGACTAGCGACCCCTACAATGAGCAGTTCTTC. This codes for CASSIRTSDPYNEQFF.

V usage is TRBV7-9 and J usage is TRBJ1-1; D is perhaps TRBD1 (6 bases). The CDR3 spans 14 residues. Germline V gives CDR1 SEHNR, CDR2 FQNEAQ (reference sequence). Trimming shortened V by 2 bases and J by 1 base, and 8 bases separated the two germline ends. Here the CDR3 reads CASSLRGANTEAFF. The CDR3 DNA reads TGTGCCAGCAGCTTAAGGGGGGCGAACACTGAAGCTTTCTTT.

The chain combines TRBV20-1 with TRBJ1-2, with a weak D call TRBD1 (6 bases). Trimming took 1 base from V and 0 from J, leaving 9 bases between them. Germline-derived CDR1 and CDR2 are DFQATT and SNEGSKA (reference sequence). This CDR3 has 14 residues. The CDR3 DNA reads TGCAGTGCTAGAGCCCGGACAGCTAACTATGGCTACACCTTC. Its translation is CSARARTANYGYTF.